This TCR beta chain was documented in a study of blood T cell repertoires in COVID-19 (dated by TCRdb to the early 2020s). About the investigation overall: The collaborator samples originated in the United States, Italy and Spain and spanned the acute and convalescent phases of COVID-19. A freely available public database, intended as a resource for researchers studying the immune response to SARS-CoV-2, is where the repertoires were released. The material from the prospective study consisted of cDNA or gDNA derived from T cells, B-cell-depleted T cells, or PBMCs. The dataset comprised deeply sampled blood TCRbeta repertoires from subjects exposed to, actively infected with, or recovered from COVID-19. The sample metadata nearly always contained a de-identified subject ID, COVID-19 status, age in years and sex. The samples were drawn from two sources: the first 160 participants of the ongoing ImmuneRACE study, and 1,200 or so subjects contributed by 6 global collaborators. HLA class I and class II types, where available, came from metadata supplied by the sample provider rather than from assay-based typing. Results the study describes overall, beyond this receptor: How much clinical and demographic metadata was included differed by source and by participant, and the metadata was provided uncurated.

TCRbeta CDR3 regions were amplified from genomic DNA by means of the immunoSEQ Assay, a bias-controlled multiplex PCR. The original methods were these. The number of nucleated cells in each sample was estimated by amplification of reference gene primers within the assay. To quantify the absolute abundance of each unique TCRbeta CDR3 rearrangement, sequence reads were collapsed and filtered. For each sample, productive Simpson clonality was calculated as the square root of Simpson's diversity index over productive rearrangements. The clones in this table, taken by TCRdb from immuneACCESS, are in-frame only. Not every clone is retained; where verified, under half of the shortfall comes from an unresolved V gene, and the cause of the rest is unknown. V and J calls and clone size follow that table, whereas D and trimming were derived from the DNA. The sample data list over 150,000 clones, and 76% of these were observed just once. The ten largest clonotypes hold about 4% of the sample.

Trimming accounts for 1 base at V and 4 bases at J, while the number of junction bases matched to no gene is 12. The CDR3 has 17 amino acids, counting the end cysteine and phenylalanine. Kept here is only the CDR3 DNA, which spans 51 bases and is read in frame from base 1. From a lookup of the germline V gene, CDR1 and CDR2 are SGHDN and FVKESK. A few counts support this clone. No cognate antigen has been identified for it. It has no much larger one-base neighbor in the sample; base qualities were not kept. Collaborating institutions collected whole blood in K2EDTA tubes following their own protocols. For TCRbeta analysis, collaborator samples were shipped as frozen whole blood, as isolated PBMCs, or as DNA extracted from either sample type.

The source is a woman aged 80 or older with acute or convalescent COVID-19. Recombination linked TRBV14 to TRBJ1-2, with TRBD1 identical over 7 junction bases. Sequencing was carried out using peripheral blood. The CDR3 protein sequence reads: CASSQGFEGARRYGYTF. In nucleotides, the sequence is TGTGCCAGCAGCCAAGGGTTCGAGGGGGCACGGCGCTATGGCTACACCTTC.